These T cell receptor beta chains were read from a single sample in a study of human T cells and chemical hapten exposure. TCRdb analysed the RACE reads with MiXCR anew, one entry per CDR3 protein. Of tens of thousands of distinct CDR3 sequences listed, around a tenth are singletons. Sequences were derived from whole blood, sampled in connection with sensitization to the hapten diphenylcyclopropenone (DPC). Source of these receptors: a woman aged 45-65 years with alopecia areata. Some clones in this sample may be carry-over from other donors' samples. Each CDR3 is given with its conserved first and last residue. A D gene is named only where the DNA matches it firmly. Expanded clones are given a class, and other clones once, few, many or no size at all.

len	abundance	j_gene	d_gene	v_gene	CDR3nt	CDR3aa
15	many	TRBJ1-5	TRBD1	TRBV15	TGTGCCACCAGCAGGGAGGACAGGGCAAGCCAGCCCCAGCATTTT	CATSREDRASQPQHF
14	many	TRBJ2-7	TRBD2	TRBV5-6	TGTGCCAGCAGCCGAGCGGGAGAGGTGTACGAGCAGTACTTC	CASSRAGEVYEQYF
14	many	TRBJ2-7	-	TRBV20-1	TGCAGTGCTCCCGTAACGGGAGAAGGGAACGAGCAGTACTTC	CSAPVTGEGNEQYF
12	many	TRBJ1-1	-	TRBV29-1	TGCAGCGAAACCGGACAGACCCGTGAAGCTTTCTTT	CSETGQTREAFF
15	-	TRBJ2-5	TRBD1	TRBV7-3	TGTGCCAGCAGCCCCGGGACAGGGGTCCGAGAGACCCAGTACTTC	CASSPGTGVRETQYF
13	few	TRBJ2-7	-	TRBV29-1	TGCAGCGTTGAAGGGACGCAATCCTACGAGCAGTACTTC	CSVEGTQSYEQYF
12	-	TRBJ1-2	-	TRBV29-1	TGCAGCGTTGGGACACGAGATTATGGCTACACCTTC	CSVGTRDYGYTF
14	few	TRBJ2-4	TRBD2	TRBV7-8	TGTGCCAGCAGCTTAGGGACTAGCGGAAACATTCAGTACTTC	CASSLGTSGNIQYF
15	-	TRBJ1-5	-	TRBV4-2	TGTGCCAGCAGCCAAGGCAGGGTAAGCAATCAGCCCCAGCATTTT	CASSQGRVSNQPQHF
12	many	TRBJ2-1	-	TRBV29-1	TGCAGCGTTGCCGCTAGCTCGGATGAGCAGTTCTTC	CSVAASSDEQFF
15	few	TRBJ1-2	-	TRBV6-5	TGTGCCAGCAGTTCACCTCCGGGACGGCCTTTGGGCTACACCTTC	CASSSPPGRPLGYTF
18	-	TRBJ2-2	-	TRBV21-1	TGTGCCAGCAGCAAGCACCGGGACCTGCTCGCGAACACCGGGGAGCTGTTTTTT	CASSKHRDLLANTGELFF
15	many	TRBJ2-3	-	TRBV24-1	TGTGCCACCAGTGATTTGCAGACAGACACAGATACGCAGTATTTT	CATSDLQTDTDTQYF
18	many	TRBJ1-6	-	TRBV13	TGTGCCAGCAGCTTAGCTCGCGGGGGGAGTTCCTATAATTCACCCCTCCACTTT	CASSLARGGSSYNSPLHF
13	-	TRBJ2-3	TRBD2	TRBV9	TGTGCCAGCAGCGTAGGCGGGGGAGATACGCAGTATTTT	CASSVGGGDTQYF
14	few	TRBJ2-1	TRBD2	TRBV12-3/TRBV12-4	TGTGCCAGCAGTTTGATCACTAGCGTCCTTGAGCAGTTCTTC	CASSLITSVLEQFF
13	many	TRBJ2-5	TRBD2	TRBV29-1	TGCAGCGACAGGCGGACTAGCAGCGAGACCCAGTACTTC	CSDRRTSSETQYF
11	many	TRBJ1-1	-	TRBV6-2/TRBV6-3	TGTGCCAGCAGGTCGACAGGCGGAGCTTTCTTT	CASRSTGGAFF
13	many	TRBJ2-4	-	TRBV29-1	TGCAGCGTTGAAGGGAGGGTTGGGAACATTCAGTACTTC	CSVEGRVGNIQYF
15	-	TRBJ2-5	-	TRBV4-1	TGCGCCAGCAGTCGAGTTTTAGCATCTCAAGAGACCCAGTACTTC	CASSRVLASQETQYF
14	few	TRBJ2-1	TRBD1	TRBV29-1	TGCAGCGTTGTGGGGACAGGACTTTCCCATGAGCAGTTCTTC	CSVVGTGLSHEQFF
16	-	TRBJ2-7	TRBD2	TRBV7-9	TGTGCCAGCAGCTTAATTGAGACTAGCGGGAGATACGAGCAGTACTTC	CASSLIETSGRYEQYF
17	many	TRBJ1-1	-	TRBV6-6	TGTGCCAGCAGTTACGGGCAGGGGATGTCTCTGAGAACTGAAGCTTTCTTT	CASSYGQGMSLRTEAFF
15	many	TRBJ2-2	-	TRBV9	TGTGCCAGCAGCTATAACCAGGGACCCCTGGCGGAGCTGTTTTTT	CASSYNQGPLAELFF
14	many	TRBJ1-1	-	TRBV18	TGTGCCAGCTCACCAGCGGCGGGATACACTGAAGCTTTCTTT	CASSPAAGYTEAFF
17	-	TRBJ2-5	-	TRBV9	TGTGCCAGCAGCGGCGCTTGGCAGGGCGGACCCCAAGAGACCCAGTACTTC	CASSGAWQGGPQETQYF
15	-	TRBJ2-1	TRBD1	TRBV27	TGTGCCAGCAGTGCCCGACAGGGTGTCCACAATGAGCAGTTCTTC	CASSARQGVHNEQFF
15	few	TRBJ2-5	-	TRBV10-3	TGTGCCATCAGCAGGGTGGAGGGTCTGGAAGAGACCCAGTACTTC	CAISRVEGLEETQYF
12	many	TRBJ1-1	-	TRBV12-3/TRBV12-4	TGTGCCAGCAGTTTATTGAACACTGAAGCTTTCTTT	CASSLLNTEAFF
16	-	TRBJ2-5	TRBD2	TRBV20-1	TGCAGTGCCCGTTTCGGGCCCAGCGGGATACTAGAGACCCAGTACTTC	CSARFGPSGILETQYF
16	many	TRBJ2-1	TRBD1	TRBV6-5	TGTGCCAGCAGTGTCAGTCCCGGGACAGGGATCAATGAGCAGTTCTTC	CASSVSPGTGINEQFF
16	few	TRBJ2-7	-	TRBV9	TGTGCCAGCAGCGTAGGAGGAGACCCAACGCCTCTCGAGCAGTACTTC	CASSVGGDPTPLEQYF
13	many	TRBJ1-1	-	TRBV3-1	TGTGCCAGCAAACCGAACATGAACACTGAAGCTTTCTTT	CASKPNMNTEAFF
15	many	TRBJ1-5	-	TRBV20-1	TGCAGTGCCCTACGGGGGGCTCCTGGCAATCAGCCCCAGCATTTT	CSALRGAPGNQPQHF
14	few	TRBJ1-5	-	TRBV7-9	TGTGCCAGCAGCGCGGACAGTGGCAATCAGCCCCAGCATTTT	CASSADSGNQPQHF
15	few	TRBJ1-1	-	TRBV29-1	TGCAGCGTTGAGGGGGCCACCTACCGGGCAACTGAAGCTTTCTTT	CSVEGATYRATEAFF
11	-	TRBJ2-7	-	TRBV29-1	TGCAGCGCCCACGGCGGGTACGAGCAGTACTTC	CSAHGGYEQYF
14	-	TRBJ1-5	-	TRBV27	TGTGCCAGCAGTTCGGGGCCTCTCGATCAGCCCCAGCATTTT	CASSSGPLDQPQHF
15	-	TRBJ1-1	-	TRBV7-3	TGTGCCAGCAGCTTGAGCGGGGGCGCGGACACTGAAGCTTTCTTT	CASSLSGGADTEAFF
13	-	TRBJ2-3	TRBD1	TRBV9	TGTGCCAGTACAGGGGGCGACACAGATACGCAGTATTTT	CASTGGDTDTQYF
16	few	TRBJ2-3	TRBD2	TRBV28	TGTGCCAGCAGTCATAACGCGGGAGGGTCATTAGATACGCAGTATTTT	CASSHNAGGSLDTQYF
15	few	TRBJ1-1	-	TRBV2	TGTGCCAGCAGTGAAGAGGGGACACCGAACACTGAAGCTTTCTTT	CASSEEGTPNTEAFF
16	many	TRBJ2-7	-	TRBV7-9	TGTGCCAGCAGCCGAGACAGGCCCCCTGGTCGATACGAGCAGTACTTC	CASSRDRPPGRYEQYF
15	few	TRBJ2-2	TRBD2	TRBV6-6	TGTGCCAGCAGTTACTGGGGGGGTAACACCGGGGAGCTGTTTTTT	CASSYWGGNTGELFF
12	-	TRBJ2-2	-	TRBV10-1	TGCGCCAGCAATATGAACACCGGGGAGCTGTTTTTT	CASNMNTGELFF